One sample yielded the 16 T cell receptor beta chains listed below, sequenced in a study of T-cell memory formation after mild COVID-19. TCRdb processed the 5' RACE reads anew with MiXCR; each CDR3 protein has one entry. The profile covers about 390,000 distinct CDR3 sequences, with 20% to 25% appearing a single time and approximately 13% taken by the ten largest. Sequenced input: PBMCs or a T cell subset sorted from them (not recorded which). The receptors here all came from an adult woman who had mild COVID-19 (a few samples of this study predate the infection). Cell type and time point are not known.

CDR3 sequence (DNA): TGCAGTGCCCTCGCGTCTAGCGGGGGGAGAGCTAGCACAGATACGCAGTATTTT. It translates to CSALASSGGRASTDTQYF. The J gene is TRBJ2-3, the V gene TRBV20-1; 11 bases are shared with TRBD2. The CDR3 runs to 18 residues. With V trimmed by 6 bases and J by 0 bases, 14 bases remained unmatched. From germline, CDR1 is DFQATT and CDR2 SNEGSKA (reference sequence).

The gene calls are TRBV3-1 and TRBJ2-5; 9 bases match TRBD2. Trimming removed 1 base from V and 4 bases from J; junction bases left unmatched: 7. Germline assignment: CDR1 LGHDT and CDR2 YNNKEL (reference sequence). The CDR3 has 16 residues. The CDR3 protein is CASSQGISGGRETQYF. In DNA form, the CDR3 reads TGTGCCAGCAGCCAAGGAATTAGCGGGGGAAGAGAGACCCAGTACTTC.

This clonotype came up a few times. The rearrangement links TRBV7-2 to TRBJ1-2, with D unresolved. This CDR3 region has 16 residues. The V end lost 1 base, the J end lost 4 bases, and 16 bases lay between the germline ends. Germline V gene lookup returns CDR1 SGHTA and CDR2 FQGNSA. This chain's CDR3 is CASSLGGGIVTYGYTF. In DNA, the CDR3 is TGTGCCAGCAGCTTAGGGGGTGGGATTGTTACCTATGGCTACACCTTC.

This clonotype has only a few counts. V gene TRBV20-1 combines with J gene TRBJ1-5, with 8 bases fitting TRBD1. Germline-derived CDR1 and CDR2 are DFQATT and SNEGSKA (reference sequence). V lost 6 bases, J lost 7 bases, and 14 bases stayed unmatched. The CDR3 is 15 amino acids. CDR3: CSANKDRGLLQPQHF. The CDR3 DNA is TGCAGTGCGAACAAAGACAGGGGCCTTTTGCAGCCCCAGCATTTT.

V gene TRBV9 combines with J gene TRBJ2-7; 12 positions match TRBD2. The CDR3 covers 15 residues. With 2 bases clipped from V and 4 bases from J, the junction kept 4 bases outside the gene matches. CDR1 and CDR2 (germline): SGDLS, YYNGEE. The chain's CDR3 is CASSVTSGRRYEQYF. The CDR3 nucleotides read TGTGCCAGCAGCGTTACTAGCGGGAGGAGGTACGAGCAGTACTTC.

The CDR3 DNA sequence: TGTGCCAGCAGCGTAGAAGGTAGCGGGGCGAGGGCTGAGCAGTTCTTC. This gives the protein CASSVEGSGARAEQFF. This sequence joins TRBV9 and TRBJ2-1; 8 bases line up with TRBD2. The CDR3 is 16 residues long. Trimming removed 0 bases from V and 9 bases from J; junction bases left unmatched: 11. CDR1 and CDR2 from the germline V gene are SGDLS and YYNGEE.

This clonotype was seen only a few times. This chain joins TRBV11-2 and TRBJ2-3; 7 nucleotides line up with TRBD2. The CDR3 loop spans 15 amino acids. V shed 1 base and J 6 bases; nucleotides not matched to a gene: 7. Germline V lookup: CDR1 SGHAT, CDR2 FQNNGV. The CDR3 spells CASSLGFGGGDTQYF. CDR3 in DNA: TGTGCCAGCAGCTTAGGGTTTGGGGGAGGGGATACGCAGTATTTT.

This clonotype has a handful of counts. The chain combines TRBV20-1 with TRBJ2-1, with D unclear. V shed 0 bases and J shed 4 bases, with 13 bases lying between them. The germline V gene has CDR1 DFQATT and CDR2 SNEGSKA (reference sequence). This CDR3 is 15 amino acids long. The CDR3 sequence is CSARDDTPIYNEQFF. In DNA, the CDR3 is TGCAGTGCTAGAGATGACACCCCTATTTACAATGAGCAGTTCTTC.

The chain uses TRBV2 and TRBJ2-6; D might be TRBD1 (5 bases). Germline V lookup: CDR1 SNHLY, CDR2 FYNNEI. The length of the CDR3 is 14 residues. V shed 6 bases and J shed 3 bases, with 9 bases lying between them. DNA of the CDR3: TGTGCCAGCAGCGCAGGGTTTGGGGCCAACGTCCTGACTTTC. The encoded protein is CASSAGFGANVLTF. The full variable domain, with the rest looked up from reference TRBV2 and TRBJ2-6, is EPEVTQTPSHQVTQMGQEVILRCVPISNHLYFYWYRQILGQKVEFLVSFYNNEISEKSEIFDDQFSVERPDGSNFTLKIRSTKLEDSAMYFCASSAGFGANVLTFGAGSRLTVL.

The gene calls are TRBV4-2 and TRBJ2-1; a weak D match, TRBD2 (6 bases). CDR1 and CDR2 (germline): LGHNA, YNFKEQ. CDR3 length: 15 residues. The V end lost 1 base, the J end lost 3 bases, and 10 bases lay between the germline ends. The CDR3, as DNA: TGTGCCAGCAGCCAAGGGACTACAGTCTACAATGAGCAGTTCTTC. Translating gives CASSQGTTVYNEQFF.

The chain carries TRBV5-1 and TRBJ2-7, with a possible D match to TRBD1 (5 bases). V was pared by 2 bases and J by 3 bases, with 15 bases between. Per germline, CDR1 SGHRS and CDR2 YFSETQ. This CDR3 contains 15 residues. CDR3 region: CASSLQAYLRYEQYF. The CDR3, as DNA: TGCGCCAGCAGCTTACAGGCGTATCTACGCTACGAGCAGTACTTC.

This clonotype appeared a few times. The V gene is TRBV4-2, the J gene TRBJ2-3; D tentatively fits TRBD1 or TRBD2 (5 bases each). In germline, CDR1 is LGHNA, CDR2 YNFKEQ. The CDR3 is 16 amino acids. The ends were cut back, 4 bases at V and 3 bases at J, with 17 bases in the middle. In nucleotides, the CDR3 is TGTGCCAGCAGCCGCCCGGGGCAGGGCTTGACAGATACGCAGTATTTT. This sequence encodes CASSRPGQGLTDTQYF.

The chain is built from TRBV7-2 and TRBJ2-1; D may be TRBD2 (6 bases). This CDR3 is 18 amino acids long. CDR1 SGHTA and CDR2 FQGNSA come from the germline V gene. Trimming left V 5 bases short and J 2 bases short, with 22 bases between. CDR3 residues: CASSPTSLSGAAYNEQFF. In nucleotides, the CDR3 is TGTGCCAGCAGCCCGACTAGTTTGTCGGGTGCCGCCTACAATGAGCAGTTCTTC.

In its sample, this clonotype was seen a few times. The genes are TRBV3-1 and TRBJ2-1; D ambiguous. This CDR3 has 14 residues. Germline V CDR1 and CDR2: LGHDT, YNNKEL (reference sequence). V lost 0 bases and J lost 9, with 12 bases in between. CDR3 sequence: CASSQDPDGREQFF. The DNA of the CDR3 is TGTGCCAGCAGCCAAGACCCCGACGGGCGTGAGCAGTTCTTC.

This clonotype was observed a handful of times. The V and J genes are TRBV12-5 and TRBJ1-6, with D uncertain. Deletions cut 7 bases from V and 0 bases from J, with 10 bases between. CDR3 length: 15 residues. Looked up from germline, CDR1 is LGHNT and CDR2 is FRNRAP. DNA of the CDR3: TGTGCTAGTGTACCGGCAGCCTCCTATAATTCACCCCTCCACTTT. Its protein is CASVPAASYNSPLHF.

This chain links TRBV4-2 with TRBJ2-3, with D perhaps TRBD1 or TRBD2 (5 bases each). Trimming cost V 3 bases and J 3 bases, with 28 bases left between them. Germline assignment: CDR1 LGHNA and CDR2 YNFKEQ. This CDR3 spans 20 amino acids. CDR3 nucleotides: TGTGCCAGCAGCCATATACTCCCCCAAGGGGCGGGTGTAGTGACAGATACGCAGTATTTT. It encodes CASSHILPQGAGVVTDTQYF.